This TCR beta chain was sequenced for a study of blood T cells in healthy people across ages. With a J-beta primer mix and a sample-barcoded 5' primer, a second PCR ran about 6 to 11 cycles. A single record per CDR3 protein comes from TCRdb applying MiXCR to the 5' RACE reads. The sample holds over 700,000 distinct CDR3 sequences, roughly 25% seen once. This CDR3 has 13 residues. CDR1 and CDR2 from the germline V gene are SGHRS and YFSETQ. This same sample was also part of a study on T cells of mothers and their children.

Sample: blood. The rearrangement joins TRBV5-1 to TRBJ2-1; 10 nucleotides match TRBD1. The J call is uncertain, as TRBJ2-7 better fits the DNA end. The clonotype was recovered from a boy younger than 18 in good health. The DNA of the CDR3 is TGCGTTCAGCATGGACAGGGGGTCGACGAGCAGTACTTC. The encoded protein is CVQHGQGVDEQYF.